This TCR beta chain was identified in a study of blood T cells in healthy people across ages. This CDR3 has 17 residues. V was shortened by 0 bases and J by 3 bases, with 15 bases between the two germline ends. CDR1 and CDR2 (germline): MGHRA, YSYEKL. No fewer than 5.5 micrograms of total RNA were isolated from every sample. Next came a second PCR, run for 7 to 11 cycles, which used a sample-barcoded 5' primer along with a J-beta primer mix. Each cDNA molecule, via a template-switch adaptor with 12 random nucleotides, was tagged. TCRdb re-analysed the 5' RACE reads in MiXCR, keeping a single row per CDR3 protein. Here the sample spans 1.2 million to 1.5 million distinct CDR3 sequences, 35% to 45% being singletons.

Material: blood. The gene calls are TRBV4-1 and TRBJ2-1, with D possibly matching TRBD1 (6 bases). The receptor comes from a woman aged 18 to 35 in good health. CDR3 bases: TGCGCCAGCAGCCAAGATGTGGGGGCGTCGGGCTACAATGAGCAGTTCTTC. It encodes CASSQDVGASGYNEQFF.